The 30 T cell receptor beta chains given below trace back to one sample, sequenced in a study of cytomegalovirus exposure and HLA in healthy donors. 60 Vbeta and 13 Jbeta primers were used in PCR. The data were produced by immunoSEQ multiplex PCR, yet TCRdb's version contains in-frame clones alone and is incomplete. The sample has 80,000 to 90,000 clones, roughly 80% seen once; the top ten hold about 2%. The sequencing input was PBMCs. These receptor sequences come from a woman aged 25-40 years in good health and CMV-seronegative.

This chain uses TRBV4-1 with TRBJ1-3, with TRBD1 matching over 7 bases. The CDR3 has 18 amino acids. J lost 0 bases, V lost 4 bases, and 12 bases had no gene match. The germline CDR1 and CDR2 sequences are MGHRA and YSYEKL. CDR3 in DNA: TGCGCCAGCAGCCGTCCCCGGGACAGCCTTATCTCTGGAAACACCATATATTTT. Its protein product is CASSRPRDSLISGNTIYF.

This sequence joins TRBV7-2 and TRBJ1-2; D possibly corresponds to TRBD1 (5 bases). The V end was cut by 4 bases, the J end by 4 bases, with 13 bases between. This CDR3 comprises 14 residues. CDR1 SGHTA and CDR2 FQGNSA come from the germline V gene. CDR3 nucleotide sequence: TGTGCCAGCAGCTCCGACAGAGGCCCCTATGGCTACACCTTC. It translates to CASSSDRGPYGYTF.

This clone was detected only once. The V gene is TRBV11-3, the J gene TRBJ1-5; possibly TRBD1 for D (5 bases). Trimming took 1 base from V and 3 from J, leaving 13 bases between them. In germline, CDR1 is SGHNT, CDR2 YENEEA. The CDR3 covers 16 residues. This chain's CDR3 is CASSLVRRGDNQPQHF. The DNA for the CDR3 is TGTGCCAGCAGCTTAGTTAGACGGGGGGACAATCAGCCCCAGCATTTT.

The J gene is TRBJ2-3, the V gene TRBV7-6, with no clear D. V lost 5 bases and J lost 4, with 19 bases in between. The length of the CDR3 is 16 residues. Germline CDR1 reads SGHVS; CDR2 reads FNYEAQ. As DNA, the CDR3 is TGTGCCAGCAGCGCGGTAGATTGGAGCAGCGCAGATACGCAGTATTTT. This translates into CASSAVDWSSADTQYF.

This sequence joins TRBV7-9 and TRBJ2-1; the D gene is possibly TRBD2 (5 bases). The germline V and J ends were trimmed by 2 bases and 0 bases, with 8 bases remaining between them. This CDR3 contains 15 residues. Germline loops: CDR1 SEHNR, CDR2 FQNEAQ (reference sequence). CDR3 nucleotides: TGTGCCAGCAGCTTAAGGAGCGGCTCCTACAATGAGCAGTTCTTC. Residues: CASSLRSGSYNEQFF.

The chain is built from TRBV7-8 and TRBJ2-5; maybe TRBD2 (6 bases). The end of the DNA aligns better with TRBJ2-7, so the J call may be wrong. CDR1 and CDR2 (germline): SGHVS, FQNEAQ. The CDR3 totals 16 residues. The CDR3 DNA follows: TGTGCCAGCAGCTTTTTACGGGGAGGACCCCTGTACGAGCAGTACTTC. Amino acid sequence: CASSFLRGGPLYEQYF.

This rearrangement joins TRBV28 to TRBJ2-7, with unresolved D. The CDR3 is 11 residues long. Trimming took off 6 bases at V and 7 bases at J, with 10 bases between the two ends. The germline CDR1 and CDR2 sequences are MDHEN and SYDVKM. The CDR3 here is CASRTREEQYF. The CDR3 nucleotides read TGTGCCAGCAGAACCCGAGAGGAGCAGTACTTC.

V usage is TRBV25-1 and J usage is TRBJ2-3; 13 positions match TRBD2. The trim removed 5 bases at V and 10 bases at J, leaving 12 bases unmatched. This CDR3 spans 16 amino acids. Germline-derived CDR1 and CDR2 are MGHDK and SYGVNS. The CDR3 protein is CASSQTSGRPAGAQYF. CDR3 DNA sequence: TGTGCCAGCAGTCAGACTAGCGGGAGGCCCGCCGGTGCGCAGTATTTT.

CDR3 bases: TGTGCCAGCAGCCCGGTAGGGGTGGCAAAACTGTTTTTT. It translates to CASSPVGVAKLFF. The chain employs TRBV14 and TRBJ1-4; perhaps TRBD1 as D (5 bases). From germline, CDR1 is SGHDN and CDR2 FVKESK. The CDR3 is made up of 13 amino acids. V gave up 4 bases and J gave up 10 bases, with 13 bases separating them.

The genes are TRBV19 and TRBJ2-2; 10 bases are a match to TRBD2. V was clipped by 0 bases and J by 5 bases; unmatched bases: 9. This CDR3 is built from 18 residues. CDR1 is LNHDA, CDR2 SQIVND, per germline (reference sequence). The CDR3 DNA is TGTGCCAGTAGTATAGACCCTAGCGGGAGTTTCACAACCGGGGAGCTGTTTTTT. Its translation is CASSIDPSGSFTTGELFF.

The J gene is TRBJ2-7, the V gene TRBV4-2, with a possible D match to TRBD1 (6 bases). The CDR3 contains 15 residues. Germline loops: CDR1 LGHNA, CDR2 YNFKEQ. V gave up 1 base and J gave up 0 bases, with 10 bases separating them. In DNA, the CDR3 is TGTGCCAGCAGCCAAGCTCCAGGGGCCTCCTACGAGCAGTACTTC. Residues: CASSQAPGASYEQYF.

The rearrangement uses TRBV10-1 and TRBJ2-3, with TRBD2 identical over 8 bases. The CDR3 runs to 16 residues. CDR1 and CDR2 (germline): WNHNN, SYGVQD (reference sequence). V gave up 10 bases and J gave up 4 bases; unmatched junction bases: 16. The CDR3 reads CATQLGTGGPADTQYF. The CDR3 DNA reads as TGCGCCACCCAACTCGGTACGGGAGGGCCAGCAGATACGCAGTATTTT.

The chain employs TRBV29-1 and TRBJ1-5; D is undetermined. Germline V gene lookup returns CDR1 SQVTM and CDR2 ANQGSEA. This CDR3 has 12 amino acids. Trimming shortened V by 6 bases and J by 0 bases, and 6 bases separated the two germline ends. CDR3 nucleotide sequence: TGCAGCGTAAGCTATAGCAATCAGCCCCAGCATTTT. Translated, it gives CSVSYSNQPQHF.

This chain joins TRBV27 and TRBJ1-1; 9 bases agree with TRBD1. V trimming: 0 bases; J trimming: 1 base; junction bases outside the gene matches: 3. From germline, CDR1 is MNHEY and CDR2 SMNVEV (reference sequence). The CDR3 is 16 residues long. CDR3 DNA: TGTGCCAGCAGTTTATCGGGACAGGGTCGGAACACTGAAGCTTTCTTT. Translated: CASSLSGQGRNTEAFF.

This clone was recorded once. The gene calls are TRBV4-2 and TRBJ1-2; D remains unclear. The V and J ends lost 0 bases and 5 bases respectively, with 10 bases between them. Germline lookup yields CDR1 LGHNA and CDR2 YNFKEQ. This CDR3 region has 14 residues. Here the CDR3 DNA reads TGTGCCAGCAGCCAAGAAATGAGGGAGTATGGCTACACCTTC. Encoded protein: CASSQEMREYGYTF.

This clone was observed a handful of times. The V call is TRBV27, the J call TRBJ2-3, with TRBD1 matching over 12 bases. From germline, CDR1 is MNHEY and CDR2 SMNVEV (reference sequence). CDR3 length equals 20 residues. The V gene end was trimmed by 2 bases and the J gene end by 0 bases; junction bases not matched to a gene: 12. The CDR3 spells CASSLRQGGTGGESTDTQYF. For the CDR3, the DNA is TGTGCCAGCAGTTTAAGACAAGGAGGGACAGGGGGCGAAAGCACAGATACGCAGTATTTT.

The chain carries TRBV19 and TRBJ1-1; D unclear. The CDR3 covers 11 residues. Germline-derived CDR1 and CDR2 are LNHDA and SQIVND (reference sequence). The V gene lost 3 bases and the J gene lost 8 bases, with 7 bases spanning the gap. The CDR3, as DNA: TGTGCCAGTAGTATGGTCAGAGAAGCTTTCTTT. It encodes CASSMVREAFF.

This clone has just a few counts. The rearrangement links TRBV9 to TRBJ2-1; 10 bases match TRBD2. Germline values: CDR1 SGDLS, CDR2 YYNGEE. J lost 5 bases, V lost 4 bases, and 6 bases had no gene match. The CDR3 has 15 residues. For the CDR3, the DNA is TGTGCCAGCAGCTCCCGGACTAGCGGTAACAATGAGCAGTTCTTC. Amino acid sequence: CASSSRTSGNNEQFF.

The chain is built from TRBV14 and TRBJ1-4; TRBD1 is a possible D gene (5 bases). Trimming left V 4 bases short and J 7 bases short, with 19 bases between. CDR3 length: 16 residues. Germline assignment: CDR1 SGHDN and CDR2 FVKESK. CDR3 nucleotide sequence: TGTGCCAGCAGCCGTACGACAGCTACGATACTTGAAAAACTGTTTTTT. Protein product: CASSRTTATILEKLFF. The full variable domain, with the rest looked up from reference TRBV14 and TRBJ1-4, is EAGVTQFPSHSVIEKGQTVTLRCDPISGHDNLYWYRRVMGKEIKFLLHFVKESKQDESGMPNNRFLAERTGGTYSTLKVQPAELEDSGVYFCASSRTTATILEKLFFGSGTQLSVL.

This chain connects TRBV28 to TRBJ2-5, with 11 bases lining up with TRBD2. The CDR3 has 20 amino acids. Germline assignment: CDR1 MDHEN and CDR2 SYDVKM. The V gene end was trimmed by 3 bases and the J gene end by 4 bases; junction bases not matched to a gene: 19. In DNA, the CDR3 is TGTGCCAGCAGTTTTACTCCCTCTCGGACTAGCGGGCTCCGAGGAGAGACCCAGTACTTC. This codes for CASSFTPSRTSGLRGETQYF.

The gene calls are TRBV5-4 and TRBJ2-7; TRBD1 is a possible D gene (6 bases). The germline V gene encodes CDR1 SGHNT and CDR2 YYREEE (reference sequence). Trimming removed 0 bases from V and 3 bases from J, with 13 bases in between. This CDR3 has 15 amino acids. CDR3 sequence: CASSLEGDRIYEQYF. Here the CDR3 DNA reads TGTGCCAGCAGCTTGGAGGGCGACAGGATCTACGAGCAGTACTTC.

This clone appeared once. The CDR3 bases are TGTGCCAGCAGCTTAGAGACCCTAGGCGACAATGAGCAGTTCTTC. Translating gives CASSLETLGDNEQFF. The chain uses TRBV11-3 and TRBJ2-1; D not resolved. Trimming pared 0 bases from V and 5 bases from J, leaving 11 bases between. Germline CDR1 reads SGHNT; CDR2 reads YENEEA. The length of the CDR3 is 15 residues.

This rearrangement joins TRBV2 to TRBJ1-1; maybe TRBD1 (5 bases). The V and J ends lost 9 bases and 4 bases respectively, with 15 bases between them. CDR1 and CDR2 (germline): SNHLY, FYNNEI. The CDR3 consists of 13 residues. The CDR3 DNA follows: TGTGCCAGTTATACACGAACAGGCACTGAAGCTTTCTTT. Translation gives CASYTRTGTEAFF.

This chain joins TRBV27 and TRBJ2-2; 7 bases line up with TRBD2. Germline CDR1 MNHEY, CDR2 SMNVEV (reference sequence). V trimming: 2 bases; J trimming: 4 bases; junction bases outside the gene matches: 1. CDR3 length: 14 amino acids. CDR3 region: CASSLIAGTGELFF. In DNA, the CDR3 is TGTGCCAGCAGTTTAATAGCGGGCACCGGGGAGCTGTTTTTT.

The chain carries TRBV7-2 and TRBJ1-2; a possible D gene is TRBD1 (5 bases). CDR1 SGHTA and CDR2 FQGNSA come from the germline V gene. This CDR3 spans 14 amino acids. V lost 1 base to trimming and J lost 8 bases, with 14 bases between them. The CDR3, as DNA: TGTGCCAGCAGCTTAGTGGGGCAAGAGACCGGCTACACCTTC. The encoded protein is CASSLVGQETGYTF.

This rearrangement joins TRBV28 to TRBJ2-1; possible D gene TRBD2, 6 bases. This CDR3 contains 16 residues. Germline V lookup: CDR1 MDHEN, CDR2 SYDVKM. Trimming removed 6 bases from V and 0 bases from J, with 15 bases in between. CDR3 loop: CASRQLGTGSYNEQFF. The CDR3 nucleotides read TGTGCCAGCAGGCAACTTGGGACTGGCTCCTACAATGAGCAGTTCTTC.

This clone was recorded a few times. The chain uses TRBV13 and TRBJ2-1; possibly TRBD2 for D (5 bases). Trimming took 3 bases from V and 3 from J, leaving 21 bases between them. CDR1 and CDR2 (germline): PRHDT, FYEKMQ (reference sequence). The CDR3 has 18 residues. CDR3 sequence: CASSFLGRTSNFYNEQFF. The DNA of the CDR3 is TGTGCCAGCAGCTTTCTAGGCAGGACTTCTAATTTCTACAATGAGCAGTTCTTC.

The chain employs TRBV7-9 and TRBJ1-1; 7 bases align to TRBD1. CDR3 length: 15 residues. The trim removed 6 bases at V and 7 bases at J, leaving 14 bases unmatched. The germline CDR1 and CDR2 sequences are SEHNR and FQNEAQ (reference sequence). The chain's CDR3 is CASSRTNRGWGEAFF. Written as DNA, the CDR3 is TGTGCCAGCAGTCGAACCAACAGGGGTTGGGGTGAAGCTTTCTTT.

The genes are TRBV15 and TRBJ1-1; possibly TRBD1 for D (5 bases). Germline lookup yields CDR1 LNHNV and CDR2 YYDKDF (reference sequence). The CDR3 sequence is 15 residues long. Trimming pared 1 base from V and 5 bases from J, leaving 14 bases between. The CDR3 loop is CATSRGGTSGTEAFF. The CDR3, as DNA: TGTGCCACCAGCAGAGGGGGGACCAGCGGGACTGAAGCTTTCTTT.

The count of this clone is one. The genes are TRBV4-3 and TRBJ2-1; 11 bases align to TRBD2. V shed 1 base, J shed 6 bases, and the junction held 2 bases outside the gene matches. The CDR3 is 15 amino acids. Germline lookup yields CDR1 LGHNA and CDR2 YSLEER. CDR3 in DNA: TGCGCCAGCAGCCAAGTCACTAGCGGGAGCAATGAGCAGTTCTTC. Translating it yields CASSQVTSGSNEQFF.